The 27 T cell receptor beta chains below were found in one sample sequenced in a study of T cells in Graves' hyperthyroidism and ophthalmopathy. Amplification of TCR beta CDR3 regions used RNA as the template. First-round RT-PCR targeting the TCR CDR3 was performed with the HTBI primer set. TCRdb analysed the multiplex PCR reads with MiXCR anew, one entry per CDR3 protein. The sample yields 600,000 or so distinct CDR3 sequences, approximately 15% seen once. Sequencing was performed on blood. The receptors stem from a woman aged 18-30 years with Graves' ophthalmopathy.

This clonotype was counted between two and nine times. CDR3 loop: CASSYTGDNSPLHF. CDR3 bases: TGTGCCAGCAGTTACACCGGGGATAATTCACCCCTCCACTTT. This chain connects TRBV6-6 to TRBJ1-6; D gene uncertain. Germline V gene sequence: CDR1 MNHNY, CDR2 SVGAGI (reference sequence). CDR3 length equals 14 residues. Deletions cut 2 bases from V and 5 bases from J, with 7 bases between.

This clonotype was observed many times. V gene TRBV20-1 combines with J gene TRBJ2-3; no clear D. Germline lookup yields CDR1 DFQATT and CDR2 SNEGSKA (reference sequence). The length of the CDR3 is 18 residues. The ends were cut back, 0 bases at V and 0 bases at J, with 19 bases in the middle. Here the CDR3 DNA reads TGCAGTGCTAGAGACCCTTTCGGAGAGGACCTTAGCACAGATACGCAGTATTTT. Amino acids: CSARDPFGEDLSTDTQYF.

The chain employs TRBV19 and TRBJ2-3; D perhaps matches TRBD2 (6 bases). The CDR3 spans 15 residues. In germline, CDR1 is LNHDA, CDR2 SQIVND (reference sequence). V lost 1 base to trimming and J lost 1 base, with 9 bases between them. CDR3 nucleotide sequence: TGTGCCAGTAGTATAGCACCTAGCGGCACAGATACGCAGTATTTT. The encoded protein is CASSIAPSGTDTQYF. Combining the CDR3 with reference TRBV19 and TRBJ2-3 gives the whole variable domain DGGITQSPKYLFRKEGQNVTLSCEQNLNHDAMYWYRQDPGQGLRLIYYSQIVNDFQKGDIAEGYSVSREKKESFPLTVTSAQKNPTAFYLCASSIAPSGTDTQYFGPGTRLTVL.

This chain connects TRBV20-1 to TRBJ1-3; the match to TRBD1 covers 8 bases. Germline V lookup: CDR1 DFQATT, CDR2 SNEGSKA (reference sequence). V shed 0 bases, J shed 4 bases, and the junction held 5 bases outside the gene matches. This CDR3 spans 15 amino acids. CDR3 DNA sequence: TGCAGTGCTAGAGATGTTCAGGGGGCGGGAAACACCATATATTTT. Amino acid sequence: CSARDVQGAGNTIYF.

In this sample, this clonotype turned up many times. The genes are TRBV2 and TRBJ1-5, with a tentative D call TRBD1 (6 bases). This CDR3 spans 15 amino acids. Germline CDR1 and CDR2: SNHLY and FYNNEI. V shed 5 bases and J shed 2 bases, with 13 bases lying between them. CDR3 in DNA: TGTGCCAGCAGTCCTCAGACAGGTGGCAATCAGCCCCAGCATTTT. This sequence encodes CASSPQTGGNQPQHF. Full variable domain (missing parts from reference TRBV2 and TRBJ1-5): EPEVTQTPSHQVTQMGQEVILRCVPISNHLYFYWYRQILGQKVEFLVSFYNNEISEKSEIFDDQFSVERPDGSNFTLKIRSTKLEDSAMYFCASSPQTGGNQPQHFGDGTRLSIL.

V is TRBV6-1 and J is TRBJ2-7; 7 nucleotides agree with TRBD2. The CDR3 consists of 14 residues. V was pared by 7 bases and J by 2 bases, with 8 bases of the junction left unmatched. Germline CDR1 reads MNHNS; CDR2 reads SASEGT. CDR3 coding DNA: TGTGCCAGCACCCAGGGAGGGGTTCCCTACGAGCAGTACTTC. Its translation is CASTQGGVPYEQYF.

Of note for this clonotype: This could be a read error, since a much larger clone is one nucleotide away. This rearrangement joins TRBV11-2 to TRBJ2-4, with 7 bases aligning to TRBD2. V lost 1 base to trimming and J lost 1 base; unmatched junction nucleotides: 1. This CDR3 is 15 amino acids long. CDR1 and CDR2 (germline): SGHAT, FQNNGV. The CDR3 DNA is TGTGCCAGCAGCTTAGTGGGGGGGGCCAAAAACATTCAGTACTTC. Amino acid sequence: CASSLVGGAKNIQYF.

This chain connects TRBV7-9 to TRBJ2-7; D uncertain. Germline V gene data show CDR1 as SEHNR and CDR2 as FQNEAQ (reference sequence). The CDR3 is 14 residues long. V was shortened by 3 bases and J by 3 bases, with 12 bases between the two germline ends. The CDR3 bases are TGTGCCAGCAGCTTTGGGGTTCTAGGCTACGAGCAGTACTTC. This translates into CASSFGVLGYEQYF.

This clonotype was seen ten or more times. The chain uses TRBV7-2 and TRBJ2-5; the D call may be TRBD1 or TRBD2 (5 bases each). This CDR3 region has 14 residues. Germline CDR1 SGHTA, CDR2 FQGNSA. Trimming took 4 bases from V and 5 from J, leaving 14 bases between them. The CDR3 DNA follows: TGTGCCAGCAGCTCCGGGACGAGCAGGGAGACCCAGTACTTC. This sequence encodes CASSSGTSRETQYF.

This clonotype came up a few times. This chain connects TRBV20-1 to TRBJ2-7, with TRBD2 matching 9 bases. Per the germline V gene, CDR1 is DFQATT and CDR2 is SNEGSKA (reference sequence). This CDR3 has 12 residues. With 6 bases clipped from V and 5 bases from J, the junction kept 5 bases outside the gene matches. The CDR3 nucleotides are TGCAGTGCAAATAGCGGGAGTCACGAGCAGTACTTC. Translating it yields CSANSGSHEQYF.

This clonotype was counted between two and nine times. The CDR3 sequence is CASSTDGGGNTIYF. CDR3 bases: TGTGCCAGCAGTACGGACGGGGGCGGGAACACCATATATTTT. This rearrangement joins TRBV6-1 to TRBJ1-3; possibly TRBD1 for D (6 bases). The germline V gene encodes CDR1 MNHNS and CDR2 SASEGT. The CDR3 has 14 residues. V lost 5 bases, J lost 7 bases, and 15 bases lay in between.

The table lists this clonotype with many counts. V is TRBV7-9 and J is TRBJ2-7, with a possible D match to TRBD2 (6 bases). The CDR3 totals 15 residues. Trimming shortened V by 5 bases and J by 1 base, and 15 bases separated the two germline ends. CDR1 is SEHNR, CDR2 FQNEAQ, per germline (reference sequence). The CDR3 nucleotides are TGTGCCAGCAGCCAAGGATGGGGAGGTTCCTACGAGCAGTACTTC. Translated, it gives CASSQGWGGSYEQYF.

The V and J genes are TRBV2 and TRBJ2-1; 11 bases match TRBD1. Per the germline V gene, CDR1 is SNHLY and CDR2 is FYNNEI. Trimming removed 2 bases from V and 0 bases from J; junction bases left unmatched: 9. The CDR3 is 19 residues long. The CDR3 sequence is CASSEPGGQGVSSYNEQFF. CDR3 sequence (DNA): TGTGCCAGCAGTGAACCGGGGGGACAGGGGGTTAGCTCCTACAATGAGCAGTTCTTC. Supplemented by reference TRBV2 and TRBJ2-1, the full variable domain reads EPEVTQTPSHQVTQMGQEVILRCVPISNHLYFYWYRQILGQKVEFLVSFYNNEISEKSEIFDDQFSVERPDGSNFTLKIRSTKLEDSAMYFCASSEPGGQGVSSYNEQFFGPGTRLTVL.

The table lists this clonotype with many counts. The CDR3 is CASSRGGQSGNQPQHF. In nucleotides, the CDR3 is TGTGCCAGCAGCCGAGGAGGACAGTCGGGCAATCAGCCCCAGCATTTT. V is TRBV2 and J is TRBJ1-5; weak D call: TRBD1 (6 bases). The CDR3 spans 16 residues. Per germline, CDR1 SNHLY and CDR2 FYNNEI. Trimming left V 6 bases short and J 2 bases short, with 17 bases between.

The chain has TRBV7-3 and TRBJ2-5; perhaps TRBD1 as D (5 bases). The CDR3 length is 13 residues. The V end was cut by 5 bases, the J end by 5 bases, with 12 bases between. Per germline, CDR1 SGHTA and CDR2 FQGTGA. The CDR3 loop reads CASSPAAGETQYF. The DNA of the CDR3 is TGTGCCAGCAGCCCCGCGGCAGGGGAGACCCAGTACTTC.

This clonotype was found many times. V is TRBV5-1 and J is TRBJ2-2; D not certain. Germline V lookup: CDR1 SGHRS, CDR2 YFSETQ. CDR3 size: 13 residues. V lost 5 bases and J lost 6, with 11 bases in between. Written as DNA, the CDR3 is TGCGCCAGCAGAGGTGGGGTTGCCGGGGAGCTGTTTTTT. Amino acids: CASRGGVAGELFF.

This clonotype was detected a few times. This chain joins TRBV20-1 and TRBJ1-6; 8 bases are shared with TRBD1. The CDR3 has 14 amino acids. Germline V CDR1 and CDR2: DFQATT, SNEGSKA (reference sequence). With 4 bases clipped from V and 7 bases from J, the junction kept 6 bases outside the gene matches. Here the CDR3 reads CSATPDRANSPLHF. The CDR3, as DNA: TGCAGTGCTACTCCGGACAGGGCGAATTCACCCCTCCACTTT.

The chain is built from TRBV7-9 and TRBJ2-5; D is undetermined. The CDR3 covers 13 residues. V shed 3 bases and J shed 4 bases, with 9 bases lying between them. From germline, CDR1 is SEHNR and CDR2 FQNEAQ (reference sequence). In DNA form, the CDR3 reads TGTGCCAGCAGCTTGGTCGGGTTAGAGACCCAGTACTTC. Residues: CASSLVGLETQYF.

Ten or more counts support this clonotype. The chain combines TRBV7-2 with TRBJ2-7; 10 positions match TRBD2. Germline V gene lookup returns CDR1 SGHTA and CDR2 FQGNSA. V dropped 2 bases and J dropped 5; count of bases not matched to a gene: 6. This CDR3 comprises 15 residues. CDR3 nucleotides: TGTGCCAGCAGCTTACGAAGCGGGAGGGCCAACGAGCAGTACTTC. Amino acid sequence: CASSLRSGRANEQYF.

Ten or more counts support this clonotype. Here the CDR3 reads CASSEWGTDTQYF. CDR3 in DNA: TGTGCCAGCAGTGAATGGGGGACAGATACGCAGTATTTT. The chain couples TRBV2 to TRBJ2-3; D may match TRBD1 or TRBD2 (5 bases each). V lost 2 bases and J 3 bases, leaving 6 bases between the germline ends. The germline V gene encodes CDR1 SNHLY and CDR2 FYNNEI. CDR3 size: 13 residues.

In its sample, this clonotype was seen many times. This chain uses TRBV18 with TRBJ2-7; 10 nucleotides match TRBD1. Germline V gives CDR1 KGHSH, CDR2 LQKENI. The CDR3 runs to 15 residues. J was trimmed by 5 bases and V by 4 bases; bases with no gene match: 8. CDR3 region: CASSRGTGTGDEQYF. The CDR3 bases are TGTGCCAGCTCACGCGGGACCGGGACAGGGGACGAGCAGTACTTC.

This clonotype was seen repeatedly, ten times or more. DNA of the CDR3: TGCAGTGCTCCGACTAGCGGGAGGGCCTACGAGACCCAGTACTTC. Its translation: CSAPTSGRAYETQYF. This rearrangement joins TRBV20-1 to TRBJ2-5; the match to TRBD2 covers 14 bases. CDR3 size: 15 residues. The germline V gene encodes CDR1 DFQATT and CDR2 SNEGSKA (reference sequence). Trimming cost V 5 bases and J 5 bases; bases outside gene matches: 7.

This clonotype was observed many times. CDR3: CASSRTVQGARYGYTF. The DNA of the CDR3 is TGTGCCAGCAGTCGTACGGTACAGGGGGCGCGCTATGGCTACACCTTC. The chain has TRBV6-1 and TRBJ1-2, with 9 bases lining up with TRBD1. The CDR3 runs to 16 residues. V shed 5 bases, J shed 4 bases, and the junction held 11 bases outside the gene matches. The germline V gene has CDR1 MNHNS and CDR2 SASEGT.

The chain is built from TRBV12-3 or TRBV12-4 and TRBJ2-2; 14 bases align to TRBD2. The CDR3 is made up of 18 amino acids. Trimming removed 3 bases from V and 3 bases from J; junction bases left unmatched: 6. The CDR3 loop is CASSFRGTSGRDTGELFF. Written as DNA, the CDR3 is TGTGCCAGCAGTTTTAGGGGGACTAGCGGGAGAGACACCGGGGAGCTGTTTTTT.

This clonotype showed up many times. The CDR3 bases are TGTGCCAGCAGTTTGGAACAGGGAGTAGATACGCAGTATTTT. Amino acids: CASSLEQGVDTQYF. This sequence joins TRBV12-3 or TRBV12-4 and TRBJ2-3; weak D call: TRBD1 (6 bases). The CDR3 has 14 residues. Trimming removed 3 bases at V and 5 bases at J, with 12 bases between.

This clonotype was picked up many times. This chain connects TRBV30 to TRBJ2-7, with TRBD2 matching 10 bases. Germline values: CDR1 GTSNPN, CDR2 SVGIG (reference sequence). V lost 2 bases to trimming and J lost 2 bases; unmatched junction nucleotides: 3. CDR3 length: 14 amino acids. The CDR3 loop reads CAWSSLAGAYEQYF. In DNA form, the CDR3 reads TGTGCCTGGAGTTCCCTAGCGGGGGCCTACGAGCAGTACTTC.

This clonotype was seen repeatedly, ten times or more. The chain joins TRBV6-1 to TRBJ2-1; 11 nucleotides match TRBD2. Per the germline V gene, CDR1 is MNHNS and CDR2 is SASEGT. J gave up 7 bases and V 0 bases, and 8 bases lay outside the gene matches. This CDR3 is built from 17 residues. This CDR3 reads CASSEARLAGGGNEQFF. The CDR3 DNA reads as TGTGCCAGCAGTGAAGCTAGGCTAGCGGGAGGAGGAAATGAGCAGTTCTTC.